The clone carrying this T cell receptor beta chain was counted once. The protocol was immunoSEQ multiplex PCR, while the TCRdb copy is restricted to in-frame clones and leaves out a portion. The top ten hold about 2.5% of the sample, which has 60,000 or so clones, 80% to 90% seen once. These data belong to a study of T cell changes during pregnancy in multiple sclerosis. Trimming removed 10 bases at V and 1 base at J, with 13 bases between. This CDR3 comprises 13 residues. Per the germline V gene, CDR1 is MNHEY and CDR2 is SMNVEV (reference sequence). The gene calls are TRBV27 and TRBJ1-1; TRBD1 might be the D (5 bases). The source of this sequence is a female donor with multiple sclerosis, enrolled in a pregnancy study. This sample comprised peripheral blood, obtained in the first trimester of pregnancy. Here the CDR3 DNA reads TGTGCCACTGGGGGGGGGTGGAACACTGAAGCTTTCTTT. It specifies CATGGGWNTEAFF.